This T cell receptor (beta chain) was captured by sequencing in a study of T cells in tuberculosis. Across the whole study: In South Africa, adults with active tuberculosis were compared with IGRA-negative and latently infected IGRA-positive adolescents. The study, taken as a whole, reports: Active tuberculosis cases were adults; controls were adolescents.

To note about this clone: Its target is not known.

Per germline, CDR1 MGHRA and CDR2 YSYEKL. The CDR3 covers 19 residues. V gave up 0 bases and J gave up 9 bases, with 30 bases separating them. Sequencing used immunoSEQ multiplex PCR; TCRdb keeps in-frame clones, though not all of them. The sample lists about 34,000 clones, 97% occurring once. The clonotype comes from a donor under 30 with latent tuberculosis or without tuberculosis infection. This chain connects TRBV4-1 to TRBJ2-7, with D possibly being TRBD2 (5 bases). The sample consisted of PBMCs. DNA for the CDR3: TGCGCCAGCAGCCAAGAAGCGGCTTTATCGGACTCCCGATTCCGGGGGCAGTACTTC. Translation: CASSQEAALSDSRFRGQYF.